The text below deals with one T cell receptor beta chain. Its antigen is unidentified. The method was immunoSEQ multiplex PCR; TCRdb's version includes in-frame clones alone and lacks a portion of them. The sample includes under 25,000 clones, roughly 82% of them seen just once. Mismatch repair deficiency was confirmed in all patients, by PCR or immunohistochemistry. A few pembrolizumab responders had their TCRs sequenced. Germline assignment: CDR1 MNHNS and CDR2 SASEGT. CDR3 length: 17 residues. Trimming pared 2 bases from V and 2 bases from J, leaving 17 bases between. The entry originates in a study of PD-1 blockade in mismatch repair-deficient tumors. The study's findings and limits: Rapid post-treatment expansion, then contraction, generally preceding radiologic response, marked tumor-resident clones.

Sequenced material: PBMCs, taken 52 weeks after starting pembrolizumab. V is TRBV6-1 and J is TRBJ2-3, with D possibly matching TRBD1 (6 bases). The sequence was obtained from an adult with mismatch repair-deficient cancer. As DNA, the CDR3 is TGTGCCAGCAGTGAAAGGTATGGGACAACAATCACAGATACGCAGTATTTT. It is translated as CASSERYGTTITDTQYF.